The following is a T cell receptor (beta chain) sequence with its context. With 60 Vbeta and 13 Jbeta primers, the PCR was carried out. Produced via immunoSEQ multiplex PCR; TCRdb's table is partial and in-frame only. The sample yields fewer than 150,000 clones, roughly 80% seen once. The data derive from a study of cytomegalovirus exposure and HLA in healthy donors. The TCR sequence derives from a middle-aged man in good health and CMV-seropositive. Specimen: PBMCs.

The CDR3 spells CATTGTGSSGELFF. CDR3 DNA: TGTGCCACAACCGGGACAGGGTCTTCCGGGGAGCTGTTTTTT. The chain employs TRBV2 and TRBJ2-2; 9 bases are a match to TRBD1. The CDR3 spans 14 residues. Germline-derived CDR1 and CDR2 are SNHLY and FYNNEI. V lost 10 bases to trimming and J lost 6 bases; unmatched junction nucleotides: 9.